A single sample is the source of the 15 T cell receptor beta chains below, sequenced in a study of OX40 agonist ivuxolimab in advanced cancers. The protocol was immunoSEQ multiplex PCR, while the TCRdb copy is restricted to in-frame clones and leaves out a portion. The sample shows around 15,000 clones, approximately 77% of them seen only once. Sequences were derived from CD4+ or CD8+ T cells sorted from blood, sampled in a trial of the OX40 agonist ivuxolimab. These receptors came from an adult with an advanced solid tumor such as melanoma, head and neck, liver or kidney cancer.

The V gene is TRBV6-1, the J gene TRBJ1-6, with TRBD1 matching over 7 bases. V was clipped by 7 bases and J by 2 bases; unmatched bases: 5. This CDR3 comprises 15 residues. Germline assignment: CDR1 MNHNS and CDR2 SASEGT. The CDR3 DNA reads as TGTGCCAGCAACGACCAGGGGGCCTATAATTCACCCCTCCACTTT. This sequence encodes CASNDQGAYNSPLHF.

This chain joins TRBV7-2 and TRBJ1-2; D not certain. The CDR3 loop spans 13 amino acids. CDR1 and CDR2 (germline): SGHTA, FQGNSA. The germline V and J ends were trimmed by 10 bases and 6 bases, with 18 bases remaining between them. The CDR3 spells CATRLRAIDGYTF. The CDR3 DNA reads TGTGCCACTCGTTTAAGGGCAATCGATGGCTACACCTTC.

The chain links TRBV7-8 to TRBJ2-7, with D possibly being TRBD1 or TRBD2 (6 bases each). From germline, CDR1 is SGHVS and CDR2 FQNEAQ. V dropped 5 bases and J dropped 3 bases, with 14 bases sitting between them. This CDR3 is built from 14 residues. CDR3 DNA sequence: TGTGCCAGCAGCCCGGGGGACAACATCTACGAGCAGTACTTC. This translates into CASSPGDNIYEQYF.

This chain uses TRBV7-2 with TRBJ1-5; 9 nucleotides match TRBD1. The CDR3 has 15 amino acids. Germline trimming cut 5 bases from V and 5 bases from J; bases unmatched to any gene: 7. Germline CDR1 is SGHTA and CDR2 is FQGNSA. The CDR3, as DNA: TGTGCCAGCAGCCTAACGACAGGGGGTGATCAGCCCCAGCATTTT. Encoded protein: CASSLTTGGDQPQHF. The full variable domain, with the rest looked up from reference TRBV7-2 and TRBJ1-5, is GAGVSQSPSNKVTEKGKDVELRCDPISGHTALYWYRQSLGQGLEFLIYFQGNSAPDKSGLPSDRFSAERTGGSVSTLTIQRTQQEDSAVYLCASSLTTGGDQPQHFGDGTRLSIL.

The chain employs TRBV11-3 and TRBJ2-2; 9 bases align to TRBD1. This CDR3 spans 17 amino acids. With V trimmed by 5 bases and J by 6 bases, 13 bases remained unmatched. Germline loops: CDR1 SGHNT, CDR2 YENEEA. DNA of the CDR3: TGTGCCAGCAGCAAATGGGACAGGGCGACTTTTTCCGGGGAGCTGTTTTTT. This gives the protein CASSKWDRATFSGELFF.

The CDR3 sequence is CASSLGGGQGHEQYF. The CDR3 nucleotides read TGTGCCAGCAGCTTAGGTGGTGGACAGGGTCACGAGCAGTACTTC. V is TRBV7-3 and J is TRBJ2-7; 8 positions agree with TRBD1. This CDR3 comprises 15 residues. Trimming took 2 bases from V and 5 from J; bases not matched to a gene: 8. Germline lookup yields CDR1 SGHTA and CDR2 FQGTGA.

The gene calls are TRBV4-1 and TRBJ2-1; D gene unclear. V lost 0 bases and J 4 bases, leaving 7 bases between the germline ends. The CDR3 consists of 14 residues. In germline, CDR1 is MGHRA, CDR2 YSYEKL. The CDR3 spells CASSQEGDYNEQFF. CDR3 nucleotides: TGCGCCAGCAGCCAAGAGGGCGATTACAATGAGCAGTTCTTC.

The rearrangement uses TRBV5-6 and TRBJ1-1; D is unclear. Germline CDR1 is SGHDT and CDR2 is YYEEEE. The CDR3 consists of 14 residues. V was shortened by 0 bases and J by 3 bases, with 9 bases between the two germline ends. The CDR3 DNA is TGTGCCAGCAGCTTGGACTGGGGTGACACTGAAGCTTTCTTT. Protein sequence: CASSLDWGDTEAFF. The complete variable domain, with remaining parts taken from reference TRBV5-6 and TRBJ1-1, reads DAGVTQSPTHLIKTRGQQVTLRCSPKSGHDTVSWYQQALGQGPQFIFQYYEEEERQRGNFPDRFSGHQFPNYSSELNVNALLLGDSALYLCASSLDWGDTEAFFGQGTRLTVV.

V and J are TRBV5-1 and TRBJ2-5, with 8 positions matching TRBD1. Germline V CDR1 and CDR2: SGHRS, YFSETQ. V shed 4 bases, J shed 2 bases, and the junction held 7 bases outside the gene matches. The CDR3 spans 15 residues. As DNA, the CDR3 is TGCGCCAGCAGCGGGGGGACAGGAGGGCAAGAGACCCAGTACTTC. Translated: CASSGGTGGQETQYF.

The chain employs TRBV11-3 and TRBJ2-7; D is ambiguous. The CDR3 length is 13 residues. V shed 4 bases and J shed 0 bases, with 7 bases lying between them. Germline V gene lookup returns CDR1 SGHNT and CDR2 YENEEA. The CDR3 DNA reads TGTGCCAGCAGCTCCGCCAGCTCCTACGAGCAGTACTTC. Protein product: CASSSASSYEQYF.

V usage is TRBV4-1 and J usage is TRBJ1-5; D possibly corresponds to TRBD1 (6 bases). Trimming cost V 1 base and J 0 bases, with 10 bases left between them. The CDR3 runs to 16 residues. CDR1 and CDR2 from the germline V gene are MGHRA and YSYEKL. CDR3 coding DNA: TGCGCCAGCAGCCAAGGGCGACAGGATAGCAATCAGCCCCAGCATTTT. Amino acids: CASSQGRQDSNQPQHF.

J is TRBJ2-3 and V is TRBV11-1; 11 bases align to TRBD2. J gave up 2 bases and V 2 bases, and 3 bases lay outside the gene matches. Germline lookup yields CDR1 SGHAT and CDR2 FQDESV (reference sequence). The CDR3 length is 16 residues. CDR3 bases: TGTGCCAGCAGCTTACGACTAGCGGGGATCACAGATACGCAGTATTTT. It translates to CASSLRLAGITDTQYF.

This chain joins TRBV2 and TRBJ1-5; a weak D match, TRBD1 (5 bases). V was pared by 7 bases and J by 1 base, with 11 bases between. The CDR3 runs 14 residues. CDR1 and CDR2 (germline): SNHLY, FYNNEI. CDR3 sequence reads: CASTGTMSNQPQHF. In DNA form, the CDR3 reads TGTGCCAGCACAGGGACTATGAGCAATCAGCCCCAGCATTTT.

The chain employs TRBV11-3 and TRBJ1-1; 7 nucleotides line up with TRBD1. V gave up 2 bases and J gave up 5 bases; unmatched junction bases: 5. The CDR3 is 14 amino acids. Per the germline V gene, CDR1 is SGHNT and CDR2 is YENEEA. The CDR3 nucleotides read TGTGCCAGCAGCTTACCCTCAGGGGGAACTGAAGCTTTCTTT. Translation gives CASSLPSGGTEAFF.

The chain is built from TRBV4-2 and TRBJ1-5; D uncertain. In germline, CDR1 is LGHNA, CDR2 YNFKEQ. The CDR3 extends over 13 amino acids. V was cut by 5 bases and J by 9 bases, with 14 bases left in between. DNA for the CDR3: TGTGCCAGCAGCAACGGCGGGGATGCGCCCCAGCATTTT. As protein: CASSNGGDAPQHF.